The clone carrying this T cell receptor (beta chain) was observed many times. Its antigen remains unidentified. This sample is drawn from a study of T cells in Graves' hyperthyroidism and ophthalmopathy. Researchers amplified the TCR beta CDR3 regions from RNA transcripts. The HTBI primer set served for first-round RT-PCR of the TCR CDR3. Each CDR3 protein is one row after TCRdb ran MiXCR on the multiplex PCR reads. Of about 59,000 distinct CDR3 sequences listed, around 53% are singletons. Whole-study results and caveats: Stable hyperthyroidism and ophthalmopathy were separated using 13 V-J signatures. Clonotypes that were expanded in thyroid above 0.001 mostly appeared in blood too.

This receptor was identified in a woman aged 60 to 75 with Graves' ophthalmopathy. Sequenced: blood.

The CDR3: CASSLALNAGNTIYF. The CDR3 DNA reads as TGTGCCAGCAGCTTAGCGCTGAACGCTGGAAACACCATATATTTT. The genes are TRBV7-2 and TRBJ1-3; D call uncertain. Germline CDR1 reads SGHTA; CDR2 reads FQGNSA. V dropped 0 bases and J dropped 2 bases, with 8 bases sitting between them. This CDR3 has 15 amino acids.